This T cell receptor (beta chain) was captured in a study of PD-1 blockade in classical Hodgkin lymphoma. Study-wide findings and caveats: Patients were excluded if nivolumab began under 1 year after ASCT (the autologous transplant).

The V and J ends lost 0 bases and 7 bases, in that order; junction bases with no gene match: 2. The CDR3 extends over 14 amino acids. Germline assignment: CDR1 SGHDT and CDR2 YYEEEE. As concerns this clone: Its matching antigen is unknown.

Libraries were prepared by immunoSEQ multiplex PCR; TCRdb keeps only in-frame clonotypes and omits some of them. The sample has some 110,000 clones; over 85% are singletons. The time point denotes: cycle 4 day 1 (C4D1), after 5 to 7 weeks of nivolumab. Every patient had relapsed following autologous stem cell transplantation, and cohorts differed in brentuximab vedotin exposure. The sequencing used peripheral blood mononuclear cells (PBMCs), collected before the fourth cycle of nivolumab. This TCR was recovered from a human donor with classical Hodgkin lymphoma. The rearrangement uses TRBV5-6 and TRBJ2-1, with TRBD2 matching over 9 bases. The CDR3 protein is CASSLGAGGNEQFF. The CDR3 DNA is TGTGCCAGCAGCTTGGGGGCGGGAGGGAATGAGCAGTTCTTC.